This T cell receptor beta chain is drawn from a study of T cell repertoires in cytomegalovirus infection. Study summary: Indications came from public TCR beta signatures; they pointed to CMV infection and to a matching HLA type.

Germline lookup yields CDR1 SGHNT and CDR2 YYREEE (reference sequence). CDR3 size: 19 residues. J was trimmed by 5 bases and V by 4 bases; bases with no gene match: 16. To note about this clonotype: Its antigen remains unknown.

TCRdb passed the reads through MiXCR, listing each CDR3 protein once. This table has about 490,000 distinct CDR3 sequences, approximately 25% appearing once. Study results and caveats: Public TCR beta family frequency separated CMV-and-HLA carriers, including in an independent cohort. The ex vivo response showed dominance by HLA-C-restricted CMV-specific TCR beta clonotypes.

The receptor's source is a human donor in good health (CMV status not recorded). Some clones in this sample may be carry-over from other donors' samples. Sequenced input: PBMCs. The chain combines TRBV5-4 with TRBJ2-3; 13 nucleotides align to TRBD2. CDR3 residues: CASSPRDRGLAGVQDTQYF. In DNA, the CDR3 is TGTGCCAGCAGCCCCCGGGACAGAGGACTAGCGGGAGTACAAGATACGCAGTATTTT.